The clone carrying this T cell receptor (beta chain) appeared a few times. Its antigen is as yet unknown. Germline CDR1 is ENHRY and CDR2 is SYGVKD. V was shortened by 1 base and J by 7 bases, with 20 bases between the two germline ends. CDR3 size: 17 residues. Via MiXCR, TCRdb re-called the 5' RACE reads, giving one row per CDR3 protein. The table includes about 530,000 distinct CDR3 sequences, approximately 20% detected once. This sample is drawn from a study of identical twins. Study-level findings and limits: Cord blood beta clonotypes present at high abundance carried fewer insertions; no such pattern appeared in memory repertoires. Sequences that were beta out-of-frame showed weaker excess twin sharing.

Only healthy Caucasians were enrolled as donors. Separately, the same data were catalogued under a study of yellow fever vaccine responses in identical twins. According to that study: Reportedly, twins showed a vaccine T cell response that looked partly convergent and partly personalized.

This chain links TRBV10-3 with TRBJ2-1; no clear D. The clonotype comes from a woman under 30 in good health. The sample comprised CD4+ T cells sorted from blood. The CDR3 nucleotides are TGTGCCATCAGTGAGTACGGCCACCAATCGTTCATGAATGAGCAGTTCTTC. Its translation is CAISEYGHQSFMNEQFF.